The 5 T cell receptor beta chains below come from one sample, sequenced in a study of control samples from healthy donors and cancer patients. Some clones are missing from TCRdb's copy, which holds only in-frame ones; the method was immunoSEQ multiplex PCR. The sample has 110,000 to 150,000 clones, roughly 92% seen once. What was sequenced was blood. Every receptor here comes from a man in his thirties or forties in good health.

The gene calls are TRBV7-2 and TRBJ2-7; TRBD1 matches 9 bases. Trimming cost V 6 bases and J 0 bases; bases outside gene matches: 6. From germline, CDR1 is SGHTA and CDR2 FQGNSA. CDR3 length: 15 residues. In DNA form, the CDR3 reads TGTGCCAGCAGTCCAACAGGGGGCCTCTCCTACGAGCAGTACTTC. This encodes CASSPTGGLSYEQYF.

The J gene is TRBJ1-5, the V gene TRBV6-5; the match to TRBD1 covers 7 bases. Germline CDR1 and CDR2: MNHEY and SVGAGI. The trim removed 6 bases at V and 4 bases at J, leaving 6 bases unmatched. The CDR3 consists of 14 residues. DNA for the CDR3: TGTGCCAGCAGCCCCAACAGGGGAAATCAGCCCCAGCATTTT. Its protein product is CASSPNRGNQPQHF.

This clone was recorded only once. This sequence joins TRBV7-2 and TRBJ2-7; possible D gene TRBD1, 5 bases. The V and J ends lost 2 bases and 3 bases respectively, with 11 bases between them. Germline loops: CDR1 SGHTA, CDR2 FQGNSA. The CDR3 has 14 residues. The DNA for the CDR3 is TGTGCCAGCAGCTTATTTTCAGGGAACTACGAGCAGTACTTC. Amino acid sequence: CASSLFSGNYEQYF.

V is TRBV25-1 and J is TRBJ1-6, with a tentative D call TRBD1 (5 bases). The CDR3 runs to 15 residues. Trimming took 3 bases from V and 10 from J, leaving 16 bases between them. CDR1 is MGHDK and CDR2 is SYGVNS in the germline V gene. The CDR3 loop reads CASSEGSRGDSPLHF. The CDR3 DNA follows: TGTGCCAGCAGTGAGGGGAGTCGGGGGGACTCACCCCTCCACTTT.

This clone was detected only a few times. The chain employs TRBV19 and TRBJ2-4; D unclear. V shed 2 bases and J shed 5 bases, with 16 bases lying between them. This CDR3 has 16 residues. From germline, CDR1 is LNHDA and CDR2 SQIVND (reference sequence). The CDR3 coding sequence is TGTGCCAGTAGTATAATTGGTTCGGGCAGTGAAAACATTCAGTACTTC. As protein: CASSIIGSGSENIQYF. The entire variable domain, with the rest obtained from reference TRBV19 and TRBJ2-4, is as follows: DGGITQSPKYLFRKEGQNVTLSCEQNLNHDAMYWYRQDPGQGLRLIYYSQIVNDFQKGDIAEGYSVSREKKESFPLTVTSAQKNPTAFYLCASSIIGSGSENIQYFGAGTRLSVL.